The 12 T cell receptor beta chains reported below all come from one sample, sequenced in a study of Ad26.COV2.S vaccination and SARS-CoV-2 variants. Indicated treatment: some 19 received Ad26.COV2.S at low or high dose, single or two shots; 5 received placebo; per-sample allocation not given. Sampling occurred on day 63 after the first vaccine or placebo injection. This table comes from immunoSEQ multiplex PCR, and its TCRdb copy is limited to in-frame clones, with some not included. This table has just over 350,000 clones, about 85% appearing once. Sequences were derived from peripheral blood, sampled in a trial of Ad26.COV2.S vaccine versus placebo. The receptors were sampled from a person aged 18-60 years who received the Ad26.COV2.S COVID-19 vaccine or a placebo.

The gene calls are TRBV6-2 or TRBV6-3 and TRBJ2-7; TRBD1 matches at 8 bases. Losses at the gene ends were 2 bases for V and 0 bases for J; bases not matched to a gene: 18. This CDR3 comprises 20 residues. CDR1 and CDR2 from the germline V gene are MNHEY and SVGEGT. The CDR3 region has the DNA TGTGCCAGCAGTTACAACGAATTTGGGCAGGGGGCAAGGAGCTCCTACGAGCAGTACTTC. It yields the protein CASSYNEFGQGARSSYEQYF.

This clone was recorded only once. Other DNA sequences in this specimen translate into the identical CDR3. V usage is TRBV2 and J usage is TRBJ2-2; D not resolved. This CDR3 comprises 12 residues. Germline assignment: CDR1 SNHLY and CDR2 FYNNEI. V was trimmed by 4 bases and J by 6 bases, leaving 6 bases between them. The CDR3, as DNA: TGTGCCAGCAGTGTCTTCGCCGGGGAGCTGTTTTTT. It yields the protein CASSVFAGELFF.

The CDR3 protein is CASSFSSGGAFF. The CDR3 DNA reads TGTGCCAGCAGCTTCAGTAGCGGGGGAGCTTTCTTT. The chain combines TRBV7-9 with TRBJ1-1; D perhaps matches TRBD1 (5 bases). Germline lookup yields CDR1 SEHNR and CDR2 FQNEAQ (reference sequence). The CDR3 consists of 12 residues. V was shortened by 3 bases and J by 10 bases, with 12 bases between the two germline ends.

The rearrangement joins TRBV5-1 to TRBJ2-3; 10 bases align to TRBD1. This CDR3 has 17 amino acids. Per germline, CDR1 SGHRS and CDR2 YFSETQ. Germline trimming cut 1 base from V and 2 bases from J; bases unmatched to any gene: 7. This CDR3 reads CASSLTRDRGATDTQYF. CDR3 in DNA: TGCGCCAGCAGCTTGACCCGGGACAGGGGTGCCACAGATACGCAGTATTTT. Full variable domain (missing parts from reference TRBV5-1 and TRBJ2-3): KAGVTQTPRYLIKTRGQQVTLSCSPISGHRSVSWYQQTPGQGLQFLFEYFSETQRNKGNFPGRFSGRQFSNSRSEMNVSTLELGDSALYLCASSLTRDRGATDTQYFGPGTRLTVL.

The chain links TRBV9 to TRBJ2-3, with 7 positions matching TRBD2. The length of the CDR3 is 15 residues. J lost 3 bases, V lost 0 bases, and 4 bases had no gene match. CDR1 is SGDLS and CDR2 is YYNGEE in the germline V gene. DNA for the CDR3: TGTGCCAGCAGCGTAGATCGGGGGGTTACAGATACGCAGTATTTT. This sequence encodes CASSVDRGVTDTQYF.

V and J are TRBV2 and TRBJ1-6; 11 bases map to TRBD1. Losses at the gene ends were 4 bases for V and 9 bases for J; bases not matched to a gene: 5. The length of the CDR3 is 15 residues. CDR1 SNHLY and CDR2 FYNNEI come from the germline V gene. The CDR3 sequence: CASSGTGGSSSPLHF. Written as DNA, the CDR3 is TGTGCCAGCAGTGGGACAGGGGGCTCTAGTTCACCCCTCCACTTT. The full variable domain, its missing parts supplied by reference TRBV2 and TRBJ1-6, is EPEVTQTPSHQVTQMGQEVILRCVPISNHLYFYWYRQILGQKVEFLVSFYNNEISEKSEIFDDQFSVERPDGSNFTLKIRSTKLEDSAMYFCASSGTGGSSSPLHFGNGTRLTVT.

DNA for the CDR3: TGTGCCAGCAGTTTACGTCCACGACTAGCGGGAGTGTCAGATACGCAGTATTTT. As protein: CASSLRPRLAGVSDTQYF. The rearrangement links TRBV28 to TRBJ2-3; 12 bases map to TRBD2. J was trimmed by 4 bases and V by 2 bases; bases with no gene match: 10. This CDR3 is 18 amino acids long. Germline assignment: CDR1 MDHEN and CDR2 SYDVKM.

This clone has more than one count but fewer than ten. This rearrangement joins TRBV18 to TRBJ1-1; D gene unclear. The V gene lost 6 bases and the J gene lost 3 bases, with 14 bases spanning the gap. Per germline, CDR1 KGHSH and CDR2 LQKENI. The CDR3 consists of 14 residues. CDR3 sequence reads: CASSLAGPDTEAFF. The CDR3 coding sequence is TGTGCCAGCTCCCTAGCCGGGCCCGACACTGAAGCTTTCTTT.

This clone was detected once. The chain recombines TRBV6-5 with TRBJ2-7; 9 bases map to TRBD2. Per the germline V gene, CDR1 is MNHEY and CDR2 is SVGAGI. The ends lost 2 bases at V and 7 bases at J; junction bases unmatched: 9. The CDR3 consists of 15 residues. In DNA form, the CDR3 reads TGTGCCAGCAGTTACACGGCGGGAGGGCCTTTGGAGCAGTACTTC. Translation: CASSYTAGGPLEQYF.

This chain uses TRBV6-5 with TRBJ2-7; possibly TRBD1 or TRBD2 for D (5 bases each). Germline CDR1 and CDR2: MNHEY and SVGAGI. The V end was cut by 8 bases, the J end by 6 bases, with 20 bases between. This CDR3 is 14 amino acids long. The CDR3 here is CASQNGAYSGEQYF. The CDR3 DNA sequence: TGTGCCAGCCAGAACGGGGCTTACTCGGGCGAGCAGTACTTC.

V usage is TRBV7-8 and J usage is TRBJ2-7; a possible D gene is TRBD1 (5 bases). This CDR3 region has 15 residues. The V end was cut by 5 bases, the J end by 5 bases, with 19 bases between. From germline, CDR1 is SGHVS and CDR2 FQNEAQ. The CDR3 DNA is TGTGCCAGCAGCATAATGGGGTGGGGCGTCCACGAGCAGTACTTC. Translation: CASSIMGWGVHEQYF.

This clone was detected once. The chain recombines TRBV2 with TRBJ2-7; TRBD1 matches 9 bases. Unmatched junction bases numbered 11, after V lost 8 bases and J lost 3 bases. This CDR3 is built from 15 residues. The germline gives CDR1 SNHLY, CDR2 FYNNEI. The CDR3 region has the DNA TGTGCCAGCCGTCCGTGGCGGGACAGGGTCTACGAGCAGTACTTC. Protein: CASRPWRDRVYEQYF.